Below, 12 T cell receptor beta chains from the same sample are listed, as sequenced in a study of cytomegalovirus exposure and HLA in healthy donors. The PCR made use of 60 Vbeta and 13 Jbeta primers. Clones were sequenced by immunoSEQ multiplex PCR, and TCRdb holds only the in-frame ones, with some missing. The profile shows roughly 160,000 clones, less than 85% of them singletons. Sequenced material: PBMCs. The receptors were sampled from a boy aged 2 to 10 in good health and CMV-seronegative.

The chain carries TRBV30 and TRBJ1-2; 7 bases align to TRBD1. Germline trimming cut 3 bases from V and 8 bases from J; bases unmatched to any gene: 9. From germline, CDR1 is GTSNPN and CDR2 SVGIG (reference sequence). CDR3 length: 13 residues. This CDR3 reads CAWRSGEGGGYTF. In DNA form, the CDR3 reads TGTGCCTGGAGGTCGGGCGAAGGGGGCGGCTACACCTTC. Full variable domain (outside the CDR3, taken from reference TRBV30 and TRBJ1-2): SQTIHQWPATLVQPVGSPLSLECTVEGTSNPNLYWYRQAAGRGLQLLFYSVGIGQISSEVPQNLSASRPQDRQFILSSKKLLLSDSGFYLCAWRSGEGGGYTFGSGTRLTVV.

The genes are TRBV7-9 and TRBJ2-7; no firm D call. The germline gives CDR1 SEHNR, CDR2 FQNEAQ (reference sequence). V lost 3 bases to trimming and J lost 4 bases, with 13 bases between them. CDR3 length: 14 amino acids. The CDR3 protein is CASSFGFSPYEQYF. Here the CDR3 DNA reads TGTGCCAGCAGCTTCGGGTTTTCCCCTTACGAGCAGTACTTC.

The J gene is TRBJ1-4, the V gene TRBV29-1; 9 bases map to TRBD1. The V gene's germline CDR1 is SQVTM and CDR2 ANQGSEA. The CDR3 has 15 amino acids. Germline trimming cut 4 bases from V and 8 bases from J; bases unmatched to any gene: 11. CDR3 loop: CSVAGQGTSGEKLFF. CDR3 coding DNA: TGCAGCGTTGCGGGACAGGGTACGTCGGGAGAAAAACTGTTTTTT. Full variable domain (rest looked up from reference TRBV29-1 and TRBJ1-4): SAVISQKPSRDICQRGTSLTIQCQVDSQVTMMFWYRQQPGQSLTLIATANQGSEATYESGFVIDKFPISRPNLTFSTLTVSNMSPEDSSIYLCSVAGQGTSGEKLFFGSGTQLSVL.

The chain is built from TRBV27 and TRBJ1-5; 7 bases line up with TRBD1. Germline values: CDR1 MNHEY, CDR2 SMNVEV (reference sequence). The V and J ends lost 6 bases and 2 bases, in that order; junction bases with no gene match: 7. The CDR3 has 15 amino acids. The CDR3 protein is CASSTRGGGNQPQHF. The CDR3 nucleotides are TGTGCCAGCAGCACCCGAGGGGGCGGCAATCAGCCCCAGCATTTT.

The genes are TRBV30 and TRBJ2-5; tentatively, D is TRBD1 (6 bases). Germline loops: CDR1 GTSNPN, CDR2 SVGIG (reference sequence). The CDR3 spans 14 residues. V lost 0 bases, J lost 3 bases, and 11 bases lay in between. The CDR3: CAWSVLNREETQYF. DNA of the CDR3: TGTGCCTGGAGTGTATTAAACAGGGAAGAGACCCAGTACTTC.

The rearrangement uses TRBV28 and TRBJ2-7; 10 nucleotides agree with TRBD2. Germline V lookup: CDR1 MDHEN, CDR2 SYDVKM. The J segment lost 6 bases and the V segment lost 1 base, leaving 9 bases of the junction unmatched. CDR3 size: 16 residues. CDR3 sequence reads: CASSLSPSGGAGEQYV. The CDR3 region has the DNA TGTGCCAGCAGTTTATCGCCCAGCGGGGGGGCTGGCGAGCAGTACGTC.

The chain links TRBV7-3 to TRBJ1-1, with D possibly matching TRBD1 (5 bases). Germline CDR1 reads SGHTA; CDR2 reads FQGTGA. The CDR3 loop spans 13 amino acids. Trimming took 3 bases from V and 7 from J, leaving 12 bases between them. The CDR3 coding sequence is TGTGCCAGCAGCTTTGGCAGGGAGGGTGAAGCTTTCTTT. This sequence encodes CASSFGREGEAFF.

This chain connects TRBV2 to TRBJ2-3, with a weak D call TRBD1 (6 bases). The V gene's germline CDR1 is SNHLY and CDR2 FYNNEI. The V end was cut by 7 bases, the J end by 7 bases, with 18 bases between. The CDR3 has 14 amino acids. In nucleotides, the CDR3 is TGTGCCAGCACCCTGGAACAGGGTTCTTATACGCAGTATTTT. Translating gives CASTLEQGSYTQYF.

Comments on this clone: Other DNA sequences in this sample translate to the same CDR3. The DNA for the CDR3 is TGTGCCAGCAGCCCGAATGAAAAACTGTTTTTT. Protein: CASSPNEKLFF. The chain combines TRBV7-9 with TRBJ1-4, with D uncertain. The CDR3 contains 11 residues. Germline-derived CDR1 and CDR2 are SEHNR and FQNEAQ (reference sequence). Trimming stripped 5 bases from V and 5 bases from J, with 3 bases between.

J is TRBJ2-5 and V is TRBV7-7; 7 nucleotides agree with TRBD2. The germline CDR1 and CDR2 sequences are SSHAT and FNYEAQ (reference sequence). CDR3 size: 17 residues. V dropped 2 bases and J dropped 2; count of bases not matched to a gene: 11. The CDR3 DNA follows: TGTGCCAGCAGCTTAATTAGCGGCGGGGGACCGCAAGAGACCCAGTACTTC. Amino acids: CASSLISGGGPQETQYF.

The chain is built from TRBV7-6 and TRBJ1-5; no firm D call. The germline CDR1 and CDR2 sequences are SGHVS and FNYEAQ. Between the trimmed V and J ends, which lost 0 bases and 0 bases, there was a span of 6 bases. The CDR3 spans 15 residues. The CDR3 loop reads CASSLAGDSNQPQHF. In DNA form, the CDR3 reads TGTGCCAGCAGCTTAGCTGGAGATAGCAATCAGCCCCAGCATTTT.

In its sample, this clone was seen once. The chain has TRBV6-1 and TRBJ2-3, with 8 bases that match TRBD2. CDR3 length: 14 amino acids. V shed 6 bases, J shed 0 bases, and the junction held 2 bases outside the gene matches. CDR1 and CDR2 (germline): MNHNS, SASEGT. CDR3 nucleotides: TGTGCCAGCAGGACTAGCGAAAGCACAGATACGCAGTATTTT. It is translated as CASRTSESTDTQYF.